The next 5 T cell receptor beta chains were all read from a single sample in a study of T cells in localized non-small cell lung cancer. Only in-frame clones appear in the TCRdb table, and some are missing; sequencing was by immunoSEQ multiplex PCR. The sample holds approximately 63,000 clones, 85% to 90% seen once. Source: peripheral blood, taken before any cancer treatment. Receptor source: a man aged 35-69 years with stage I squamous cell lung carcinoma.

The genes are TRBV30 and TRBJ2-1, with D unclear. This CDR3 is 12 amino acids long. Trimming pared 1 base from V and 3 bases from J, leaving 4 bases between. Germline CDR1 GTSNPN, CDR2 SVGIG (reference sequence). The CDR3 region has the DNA TGTGCCTGGAGTGAACACTACAATGAGCAGTTCTTC. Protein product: CAWSEHYNEQFF. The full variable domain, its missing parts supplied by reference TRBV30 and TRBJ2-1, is SQTIHQWPATLVQPVGSPLSLECTVEGTSNPNLYWYRQAAGRGLQLLFYSVGIGQISSEVPQNLSASRPQDRQFILSSKKLLLSDSGFYLCAWSEHYNEQFFGPGTRLTVL.

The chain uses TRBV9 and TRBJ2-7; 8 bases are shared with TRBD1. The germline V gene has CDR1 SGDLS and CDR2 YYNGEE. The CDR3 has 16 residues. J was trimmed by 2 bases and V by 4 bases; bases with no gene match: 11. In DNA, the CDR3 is TGTGCCAGCAGCCAACGCGGACAGGGTGGCACCTACGAGCAGTACTTC. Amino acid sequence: CASSQRGQGGTYEQYF.

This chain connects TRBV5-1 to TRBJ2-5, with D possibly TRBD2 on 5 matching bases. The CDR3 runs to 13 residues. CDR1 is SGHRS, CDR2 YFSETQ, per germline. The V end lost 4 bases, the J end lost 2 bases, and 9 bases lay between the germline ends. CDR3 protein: CASSKEVQETQYF. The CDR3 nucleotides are TGCGCCAGCAGCAAGGAGGTACAAGAGACCCAGTACTTC. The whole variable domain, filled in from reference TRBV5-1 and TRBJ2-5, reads KAGVTQTPRYLIKTRGQQVTLSCSPISGHRSVSWYQQTPGQGLQFLFEYFSETQRNKGNFPGRFSGRQFSNSRSEMNVSTLELGDSALYLCASSKEVQETQYFGPGTRLLVL.

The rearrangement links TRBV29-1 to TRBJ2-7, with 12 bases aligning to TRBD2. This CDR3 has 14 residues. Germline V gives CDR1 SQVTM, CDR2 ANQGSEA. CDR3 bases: TGCAGGGGGGCCCTAGCGGGAGGGCCCCACGAGCAGTACTTC. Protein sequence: CRGALAGGPHEQYF.

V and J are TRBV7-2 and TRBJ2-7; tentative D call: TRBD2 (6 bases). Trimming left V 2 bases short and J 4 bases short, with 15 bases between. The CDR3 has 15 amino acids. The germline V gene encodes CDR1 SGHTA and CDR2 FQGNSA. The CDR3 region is CASSLRPGLWYEQYF. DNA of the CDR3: TGTGCCAGCAGCTTAAGACCGGGACTCTGGTACGAGCAGTACTTC.